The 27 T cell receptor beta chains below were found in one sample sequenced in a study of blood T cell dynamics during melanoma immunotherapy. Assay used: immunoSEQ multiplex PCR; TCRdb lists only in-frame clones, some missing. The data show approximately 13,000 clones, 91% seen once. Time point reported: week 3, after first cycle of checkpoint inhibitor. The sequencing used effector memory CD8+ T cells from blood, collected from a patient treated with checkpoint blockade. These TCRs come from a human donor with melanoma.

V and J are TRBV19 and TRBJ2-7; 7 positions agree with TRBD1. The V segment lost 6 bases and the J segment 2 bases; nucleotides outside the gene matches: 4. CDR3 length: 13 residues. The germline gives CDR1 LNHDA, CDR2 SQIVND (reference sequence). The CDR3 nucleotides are TGTGCCAGTAGGGACAGGTTAACCTACGAGCAGTACTTC. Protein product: CASRDRLTYEQYF. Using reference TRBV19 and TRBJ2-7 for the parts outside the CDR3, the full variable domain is DGGITQSPKYLFRKEGQNVTLSCEQNLNHDAMYWYRQDPGQGLRLIYYSQIVNDFQKGDIAEGYSVSREKKESFPLTVTSAQKNPTAFYLCASRDRLTYEQYFGPGTRLTVT.

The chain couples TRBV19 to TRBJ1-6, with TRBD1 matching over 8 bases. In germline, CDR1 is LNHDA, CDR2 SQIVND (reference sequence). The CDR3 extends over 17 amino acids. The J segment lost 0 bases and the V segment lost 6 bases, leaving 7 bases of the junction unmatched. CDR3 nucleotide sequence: TGTGCCAGTAGCGACAGGGGCCGAAGCTCCTATAATTCACCCCTCCACTTT. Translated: CASSDRGRSSYNSPLHF.

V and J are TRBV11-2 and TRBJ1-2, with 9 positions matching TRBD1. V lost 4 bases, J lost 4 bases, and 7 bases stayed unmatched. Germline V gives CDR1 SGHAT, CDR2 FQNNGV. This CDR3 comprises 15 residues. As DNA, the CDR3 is TGTGCCAGCAGCTCCCGGACAGGGGTGAGCTATGGCTACACCTTC. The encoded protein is CASSSRTGVSYGYTF. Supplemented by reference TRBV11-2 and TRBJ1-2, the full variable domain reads EAGVAQSPRYKIIEKRQSVAFWCNPISGHATLYWYQQILGQGPKLLIQFQNNGVVDDSQLPKDRFSAERLKGVDSTLKIQPAKLEDSAVYLCASSSRTGVSYGYTFGSGTRLTVV.

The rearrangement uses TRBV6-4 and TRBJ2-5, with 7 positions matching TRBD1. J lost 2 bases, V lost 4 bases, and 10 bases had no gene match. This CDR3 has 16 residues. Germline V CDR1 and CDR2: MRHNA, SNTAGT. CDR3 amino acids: CASSGADREGQETQYF. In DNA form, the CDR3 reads TGTGCCAGCAGTGGGGCTGACAGGGAAGGTCAAGAGACCCAGTACTTC.

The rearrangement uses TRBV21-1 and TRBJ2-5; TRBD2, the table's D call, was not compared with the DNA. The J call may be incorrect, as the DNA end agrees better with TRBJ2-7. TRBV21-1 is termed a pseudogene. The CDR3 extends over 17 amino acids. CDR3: CASSKGRGGVTSYEQYF. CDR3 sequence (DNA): TGTGCCAGCAGCAAAGGCCGAGGGGGGGTAACCTCCTACGAGCAGTACTTC.

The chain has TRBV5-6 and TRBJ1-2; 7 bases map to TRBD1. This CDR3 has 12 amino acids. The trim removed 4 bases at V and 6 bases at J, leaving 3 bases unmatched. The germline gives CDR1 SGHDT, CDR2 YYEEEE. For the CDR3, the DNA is TGTGCCAGCAGCGGGGGGACAGATGGCTACACCTTC. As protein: CASSGGTDGYTF. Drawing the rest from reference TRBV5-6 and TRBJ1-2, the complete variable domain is DAGVTQSPTHLIKTRGQQVTLRCSPKSGHDTVSWYQQALGQGPQFIFQYYEEEERQRGNFPDRFSGHQFPNYSSELNVNALLLGDSALYLCASSGGTDGYTFGSGTRLTVV.

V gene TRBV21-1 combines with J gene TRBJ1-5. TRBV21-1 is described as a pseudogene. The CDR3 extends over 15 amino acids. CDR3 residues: CASSKVRPYNQPQHF. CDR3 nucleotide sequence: TGTGCCAGCAGCAAGGTCCGACCTTACAATCAGCCCCAGCATTTT.

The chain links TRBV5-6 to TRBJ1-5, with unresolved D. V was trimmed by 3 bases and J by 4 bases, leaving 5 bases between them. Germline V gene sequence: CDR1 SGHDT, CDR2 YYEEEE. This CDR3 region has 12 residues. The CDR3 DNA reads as TGTGCCAGCAGCTCCTTAAATCAGCCCCAGCATTTT. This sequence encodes CASSSLNQPQHF.

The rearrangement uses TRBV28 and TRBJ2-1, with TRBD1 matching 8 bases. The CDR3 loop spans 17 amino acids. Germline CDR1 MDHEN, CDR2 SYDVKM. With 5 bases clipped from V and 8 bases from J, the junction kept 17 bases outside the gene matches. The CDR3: CASSPPLFGQGRDEQFF. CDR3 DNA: TGTGCCAGCAGTCCCCCTCTATTCGGACAGGGCCGGGATGAGCAGTTCTTC.

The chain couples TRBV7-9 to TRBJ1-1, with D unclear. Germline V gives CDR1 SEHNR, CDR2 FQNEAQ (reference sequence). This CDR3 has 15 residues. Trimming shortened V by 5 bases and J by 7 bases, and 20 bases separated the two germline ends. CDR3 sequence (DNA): TGTGCCAGCAGCCACAACTACCGGGAGTTCGATGAAGCTTTCTTT. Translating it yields CASSHNYREFDEAFF. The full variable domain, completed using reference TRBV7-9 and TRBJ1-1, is DTGVSQNPRHKITKRGQNVTFRCDPISEHNRLYWYRQTLGQGPEFLTYFQNEAQLEKSRLLSDRFSAERPKGSFSTLEIQRTEQGDSAMYLCASSHNYREFDEAFFGQGTRLTVV.

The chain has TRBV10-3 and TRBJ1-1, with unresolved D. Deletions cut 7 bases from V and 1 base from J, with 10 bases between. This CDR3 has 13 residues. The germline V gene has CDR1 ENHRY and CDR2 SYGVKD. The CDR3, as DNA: TGTGCCATCATGAGGGAGAAGAACACTGAAGCTTTCTTT. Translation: CAIMREKNTEAFF.

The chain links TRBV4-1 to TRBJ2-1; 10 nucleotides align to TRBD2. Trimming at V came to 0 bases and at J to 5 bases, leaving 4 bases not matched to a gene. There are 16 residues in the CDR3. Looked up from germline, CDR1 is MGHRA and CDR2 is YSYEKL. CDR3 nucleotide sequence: TGCGCCAGCAGCCAAGATCGTCTAGCGGGGGACAATGAGCAGTTCTTC. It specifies CASSQDRLAGDNEQFF.

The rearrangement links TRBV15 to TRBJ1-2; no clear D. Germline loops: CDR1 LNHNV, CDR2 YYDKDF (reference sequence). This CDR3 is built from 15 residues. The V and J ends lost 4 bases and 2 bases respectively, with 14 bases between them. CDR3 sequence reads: CATSTPGQENYGYTF. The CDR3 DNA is TGTGCCACCAGCACACCCGGTCAGGAAAACTATGGCTACACCTTC.

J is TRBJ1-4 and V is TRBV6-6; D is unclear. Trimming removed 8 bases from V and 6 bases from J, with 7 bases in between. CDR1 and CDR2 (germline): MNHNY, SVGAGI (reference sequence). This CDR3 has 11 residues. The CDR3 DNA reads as TGTGCCAGCTCCGCTTATGAAAAACTGTTTTTT. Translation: CASSAYEKLFF.

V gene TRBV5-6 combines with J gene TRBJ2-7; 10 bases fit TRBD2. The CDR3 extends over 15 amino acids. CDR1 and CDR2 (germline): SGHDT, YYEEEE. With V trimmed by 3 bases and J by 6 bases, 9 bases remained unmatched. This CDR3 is CASSWGAGGPSEQYF. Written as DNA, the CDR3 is TGTGCCAGCAGCTGGGGAGCGGGAGGGCCGAGCGAGCAGTACTTC.

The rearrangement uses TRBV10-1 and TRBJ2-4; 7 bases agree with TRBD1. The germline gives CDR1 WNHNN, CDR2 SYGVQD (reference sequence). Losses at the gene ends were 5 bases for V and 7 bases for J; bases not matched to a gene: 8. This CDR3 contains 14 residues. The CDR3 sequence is CASSSRTGTNIQYF. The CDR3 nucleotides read TGCGCCAGCAGTTCCCGGACAGGCACCAACATTCAGTACTTC.

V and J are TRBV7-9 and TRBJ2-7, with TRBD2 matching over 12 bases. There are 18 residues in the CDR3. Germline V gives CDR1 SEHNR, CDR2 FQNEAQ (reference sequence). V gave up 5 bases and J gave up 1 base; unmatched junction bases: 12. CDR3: CASSERLAGVLFSYEQYF. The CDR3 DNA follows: TGTGCCAGCAGCGAGAGACTAGCGGGAGTCCTCTTTTCCTACGAGCAGTACTTC.

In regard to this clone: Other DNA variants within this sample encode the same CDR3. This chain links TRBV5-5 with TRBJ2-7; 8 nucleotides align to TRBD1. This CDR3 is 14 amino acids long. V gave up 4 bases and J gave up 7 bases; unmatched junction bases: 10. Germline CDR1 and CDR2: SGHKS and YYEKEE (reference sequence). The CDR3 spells CASSPSLTGVEQYF. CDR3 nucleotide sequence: TGTGCCAGCAGCCCTAGCCTGACAGGGGTAGAGCAGTACTTC.

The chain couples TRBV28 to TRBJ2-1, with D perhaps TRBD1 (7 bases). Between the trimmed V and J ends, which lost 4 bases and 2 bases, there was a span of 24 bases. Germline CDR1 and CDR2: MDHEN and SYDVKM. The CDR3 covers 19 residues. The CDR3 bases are TGTGCCAGCAGTTCCCCGGGGGACAGCGAACTCCAAACCTACAATGAGCAGTTCTTC. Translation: CASSSPGDSELQTYNEQFF.

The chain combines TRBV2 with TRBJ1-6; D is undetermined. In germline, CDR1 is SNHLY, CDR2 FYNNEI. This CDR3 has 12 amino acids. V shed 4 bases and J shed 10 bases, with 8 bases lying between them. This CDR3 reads CASSVRVSPLHF. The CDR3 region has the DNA TGTGCCAGCAGTGTGAGGGTATCACCCCTCCACTTT.

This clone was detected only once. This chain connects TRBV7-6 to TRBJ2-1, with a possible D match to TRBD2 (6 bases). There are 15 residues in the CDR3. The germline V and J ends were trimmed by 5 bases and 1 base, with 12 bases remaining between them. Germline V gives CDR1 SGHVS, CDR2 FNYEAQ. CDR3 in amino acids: CASSAPGDSYNEQFF. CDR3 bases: TGTGCCAGCAGCGCACCGGGGGATTCCTACAATGAGCAGTTCTTC.

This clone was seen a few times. The CDR3 nucleotides read TGTGCCAGCTCACCACCGGGAAGCGGGCCCAGCCTTGGCGAGCAGTACTTC. This translates into CASSPPGSGPSLGEQYF. This chain connects TRBV18 to TRBJ2-7; perhaps TRBD2 as D (6 bases). CDR1 and CDR2 (germline): KGHSH, LQKENI. The CDR3 sequence is 17 residues long. V lost 0 bases and J 6 bases, leaving 21 bases between the germline ends. Full variable domain (missing parts from reference TRBV18 and TRBJ2-7): NAGVMQNPRHLVRRRGQEARLRCSPMKGHSHVYWYRQLPEEGLKFMVYLQKENIIDESGMPKERFSAEFPKEGPSILRIQQVVRGDSAAYFCASSPPGSGPSLGEQYFGPGTRLTVT.

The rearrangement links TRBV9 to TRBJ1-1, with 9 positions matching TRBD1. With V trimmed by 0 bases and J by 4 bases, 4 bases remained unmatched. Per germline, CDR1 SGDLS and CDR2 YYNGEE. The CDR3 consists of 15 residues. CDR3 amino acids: CASSVAGQGFTEAFF. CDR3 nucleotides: TGTGCCAGCAGCGTAGCTGGACAGGGGTTCACTGAAGCTTTCTTT.

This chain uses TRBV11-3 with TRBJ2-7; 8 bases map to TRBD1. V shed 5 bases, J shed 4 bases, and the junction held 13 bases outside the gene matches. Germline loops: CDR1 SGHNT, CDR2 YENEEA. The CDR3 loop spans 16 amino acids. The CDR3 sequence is CASSANHQGATYEQYF. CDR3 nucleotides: TGTGCCAGCAGCGCGAATCATCAGGGGGCAACGTACGAGCAGTACTTC.

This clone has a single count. The CDR3 protein is CASSFADYAYEQYF. The CDR3 DNA follows: TGTGCCAGCAGCTTCGCAGACTACGCCTACGAGCAGTACTTC. The rearrangement links TRBV7-9 to TRBJ2-7, with a possible D match to TRBD2 (5 bases). CDR1 is SEHNR, CDR2 FQNEAQ, per germline (reference sequence). The V end lost 3 bases, the J end lost 2 bases, and 11 bases lay between the germline ends. The CDR3 is 14 amino acids.

CDR3 DNA sequence: TGCGCCAGCAGCCCGGGACAGGGTAATCAGCCCCAGCATTTT. Its protein is CASSPGQGNQPQHF. The chain employs TRBV5-1 and TRBJ1-5; 9 bases align to TRBD1. CDR1 SGHRS and CDR2 YFSETQ come from the germline V gene. Unmatched junction bases numbered 3, after V lost 4 bases and J lost 4 bases. The CDR3 has 14 amino acids.

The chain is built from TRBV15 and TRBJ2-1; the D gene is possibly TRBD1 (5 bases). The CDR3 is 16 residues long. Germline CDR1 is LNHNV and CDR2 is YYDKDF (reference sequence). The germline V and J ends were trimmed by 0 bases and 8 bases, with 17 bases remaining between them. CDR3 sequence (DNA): TGTGCCACCAGCAGAGATCGGGCAACAGGTTCAGATGAGCAGTTCTTC. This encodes CATSRDRATGSDEQFF.